This T cell receptor beta chain was identified in a study of T-cell reconstitution after alpha-beta-depleted transplantation in children. Unique molecular identifiers were built into the TCRbeta library. One entry per CDR3 protein results from TCRdb running MiXCR on the PCR reads. The data contain roughly 670,000 distinct CDR3 sequences, around 14% of them singletons. There are 15 residues in the CDR3. The germline V gene encodes CDR1 DFQATT and CDR2 SNEGSKA (reference sequence). V shed 6 bases, J shed 4 bases, and the junction held 10 bases outside the gene matches. Study-wide results and limits: T-cell counts and diversity were attributed mostly to newly produced T cells one year after transplant. Some patients' high day-60 TCRbeta diversity was attributed to recipient cells surviving conditioning. The study reportedly traced alpha-beta T cells about two months after transplant to several hundred expanded graft clones.

This clonotype was picked up a small number of times. Its antigen is currently unknown. This receptor was obtained from a girl aged 2 to 10 with congenital amegakaryocytic thrombocytopenia, due to receive a stem cell transplant. This specimen consisted of PBMCs, obtained before TCRalphabeta/CD19-depleted stem cell transplant. The chain is built from TRBV20-1 and TRBJ2-2, with TRBD1 matching 8 bases. CDR3 nucleotides: TGCAGTGCCATAGACAGGGGATCATCCACCGGGGAGCTGTTTTTT. This sequence encodes CSAIDRGSSTGELFF.